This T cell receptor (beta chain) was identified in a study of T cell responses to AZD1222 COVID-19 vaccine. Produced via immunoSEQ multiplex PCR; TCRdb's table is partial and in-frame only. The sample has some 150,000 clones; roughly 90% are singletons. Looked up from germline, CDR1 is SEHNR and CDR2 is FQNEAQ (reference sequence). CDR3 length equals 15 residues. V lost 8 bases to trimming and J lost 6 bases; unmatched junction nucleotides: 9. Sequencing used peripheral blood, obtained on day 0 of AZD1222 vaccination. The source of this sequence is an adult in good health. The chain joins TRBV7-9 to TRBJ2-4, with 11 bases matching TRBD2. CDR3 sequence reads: CASDRLAGGTNIQYF. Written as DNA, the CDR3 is TGTGCCAGCGACCGTCTAGCGGGGGGAACAAACATTCAGTACTTC. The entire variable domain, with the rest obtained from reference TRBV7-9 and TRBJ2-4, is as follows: DTGVSQNPRHKITKRGQNVTFRCDPISEHNRLYWYRQTLGQGPEFLTYFQNEAQLEKSRLLSDRFSAERPKGSFSTLEIQRTEQGDSAMYLCASDRLAGGTNIQYFGAGTRLSVL.